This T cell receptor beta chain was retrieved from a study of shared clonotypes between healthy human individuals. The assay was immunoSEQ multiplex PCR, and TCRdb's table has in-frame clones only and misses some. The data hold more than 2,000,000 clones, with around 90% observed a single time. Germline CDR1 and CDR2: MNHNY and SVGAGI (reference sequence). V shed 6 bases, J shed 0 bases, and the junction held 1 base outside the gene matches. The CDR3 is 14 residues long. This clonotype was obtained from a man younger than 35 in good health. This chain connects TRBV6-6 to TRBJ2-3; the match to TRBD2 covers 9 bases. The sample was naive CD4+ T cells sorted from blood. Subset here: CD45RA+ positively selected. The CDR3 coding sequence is TGTGCCAGCAGGCTAGCGGGAAGCACAGATACGCAGTATTTT. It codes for CASRLAGSTDTQYF.